A selection of T cell receptor beta chains follows, all from one sample in a study of T cell clusters in autoimmune cytopenias. TCRdb processed the multiplex PCR reads again and assigns one entry to each CDR3 protein, with no DNA. Its table lists about 2,700 distinct CDR3 sequences. What was sequenced was peripheral blood. The receptor source for this set is a human donor with an autoimmune cytopenia, with autoimmune hepatitis or in good health (not recorded which). CDR3s include the opening cysteine and the closing phenylalanine or tryptophan. Clone size is not always given. Where it is, it says once, few, many or a class for expanded clones.

clone size: -; V gene: TRBV28; J gene: TRBJ1-6; CDR3 protein: CASSLGTGSSPLHF
clone size: -; V gene: TRBV14; J gene: TRBJ1-5; CDR3 protein: CASSHRGSSNQPQHF
clone size: -; V gene: TRBV10-1; J gene: TRBJ2-7; CDR3 protein: CASSESGAVYEQYF
clone size: -; V gene: TRBV10-2; J gene: TRBJ2-1; CDR3 protein: CASSDLAGVYNEQFF
clone size: -; V gene: TRBV6-5; J gene: TRBJ2-1; CDR3 protein: CASSRGFGSYNEQFF
clone size: medium-sized; V gene: TRBV19; J gene: TRBJ2-7; CDR3 protein: CASNPGQGVEQYF
clone size: medium-sized; V gene: TRBV7-9; J gene: TRBJ2-7; CDR3 protein: CASSLRGEYEQYF
clone size: -; V gene: TRBV5-4; J gene: TRBJ2-2; CDR3 protein: CASSFFARTGGSGELFF
clone size: -; V gene: TRBV6-2/TRBV6-3; J gene: TRBJ2-1; CDR3 protein: CASNRKGYNEQFF
clone size: medium-sized; V gene: TRBV5-6; J gene: TRBJ2-1; CDR3 protein: CASSLLGGSSYNEQFF
clone size: -; V gene: TRBV6-5; J gene: TRBJ2-3; CDR3 protein: CASSSQPYLSTDTQYF
clone size: -; V gene: TRBV20-1; J gene: TRBJ2-1; CDR3 protein: CSARKLAGGANEQFF
clone size: -; V gene: TRBV30; J gene: TRBJ2-1; CDR3 protein: CAWSGTTVYNEQFF
clone size: -; V gene: TRBV20-1; J gene: TRBJ1-1; CDR3 protein: CSARDQTGRAEAFF
clone size: -; V gene: TRBV6-5; J gene: TRBJ1-2; CDR3 protein: CASRGAAFYGYTF
clone size: medium-sized; V gene: TRBV7-9; J gene: TRBJ2-7; CDR3 protein: CASSSSGTGNYEQYF
clone size: medium-sized; V gene: TRBV20-1; J gene: TRBJ2-7; CDR3 protein: CSAMSGQGLDEQYF
clone size: -; V gene: TRBV5-1; J gene: TRBJ2-3; CDR3 protein: CASSLAREKGARRGGDTDTQYF
clone size: -; V gene: TRBV21-1; J gene: TRBJ1-1; CDR3 protein: CASSKRDQVNTEAFF
clone size: large; V gene: TRBV7-9; J gene: TRBJ1-1; CDR3 protein: CASSLVENTEAFF
clone size: -; V gene: TRBV19; J gene: TRBJ2-3; CDR3 protein: CASSIQGAPDTQYF
clone size: medium-sized; V gene: TRBV5-4; J gene: TRBJ2-5; CDR3 protein: CASSRPGQQETQYF
clone size: large; V gene: TRBV5-1; J gene: TRBJ2-7; CDR3 protein: CASSLAQGPYEQYF
clone size: medium-sized; V gene: TRBV5-1; J gene: TRBJ2-3; CDR3 protein: CASSLAGRTGGGTSTDTQYF
clone size: -; V gene: TRBV12-3/TRBV12-4; J gene: TRBJ2-5; CDR3 protein: CASSLAGGRETQYF
clone size: large; V gene: TRBV29-1; J gene: TRBJ2-7; CDR3 protein: CSVGTGYEQYF
clone size: medium-sized; V gene: TRBV30; J gene: TRBJ2-7; CDR3 protein: CAWRSRDSPPAYEQYF
clone size: medium-sized; V gene: TRBV19; J gene: TRBJ1-1; CDR3 protein: CASRWGNTEAFF
clone size: medium-sized; V gene: TRBV7-9; J gene: TRBJ1-3; CDR3 protein: CASSLPPRVGNTIYF
clone size: -; V gene: TRBV27; J gene: TRBJ2-7; CDR3 protein: CASSYRGFGSYEQYF
clone size: -; V gene: TRBV19; J gene: TRBJ2-1; CDR3 protein: CASSMGTYNEQFF
clone size: medium-sized; V gene: TRBV5-4; J gene: TRBJ2-7; CDR3 protein: CASSFSPDNYEQYF
clone size: -; V gene: TRBV5-4; J gene: TRBJ2-3; CDR3 protein: CASSVDLPSTDTQYF
clone size: -; V gene: TRBV18; J gene: TRBJ2-3; CDR3 protein: CASSPKMGLLSPVWYF
clone size: medium-sized; V gene: TRBV7-2; J gene: TRBJ1-6; CDR3 protein: CASSLVDRGNSPLHF
clone size: medium-sized; V gene: TRBV11-1; J gene: TRBJ2-1; CDR3 protein: CASSLGTGGEQFF
clone size: -; V gene: TRBV7-6; J gene: TRBJ2-1; CDR3 protein: CASSQAPEQFF
clone size: medium-sized; V gene: TRBV11-2; J gene: TRBJ2-1; CDR3 protein: CASSLKGTYNEQFF
clone size: medium-sized; V gene: TRBV13; J gene: TRBJ2-7; CDR3 protein: CASTKTAGDSPYEQYF
clone size: -; V gene: TRBV5-1; J gene: TRBJ2-5; CDR3 protein: CASTAGGSQETQYF
clone size: -; V gene: TRBV10-3; J gene: TRBJ2-7; CDR3 protein: CAISEYGYSYEQYF
clone size: medium-sized; V gene: TRBV27; J gene: TRBJ2-2; CDR3 protein: CASSPTVTGELFF
clone size: -; V gene: TRBV5-1; J gene: TRBJ2-1; CDR3 protein: CASSLSGQGRRSSYNEQFF
clone size: medium-sized; V gene: TRBV18; J gene: TRBJ2-7; CDR3 protein: CASSPPGQGIEVWEQYF
clone size: medium-sized; V gene: TRBV6-5; J gene: TRBJ1-6; CDR3 protein: CASSITGYNSPLHF
clone size: -; V gene: TRBV5-1; J gene: TRBJ2-3; CDR3 protein: CASRKTSLTDTQYF
clone size: -; V gene: TRBV21-1; J gene: TRBJ1-5; CDR3 protein: CASSLTGSRNQPQHF
clone size: -; V gene: TRBV24-1; J gene: TRBJ2-3; CDR3 protein: CATSLGQGSDTQYF
clone size: -; V gene: TRBV6-1; J gene: TRBJ2-1; CDR3 protein: CASSLLAGVYNEQFF
clone size: large; V gene: TRBV13; J gene: TRBJ2-3; CDR3 protein: CASSLAQTSWGTDTQYF
clone size: -; V gene: TRBV28; J gene: TRBJ2-1; CDR3 protein: CASSPPLGSYNEQFF
clone size: -; V gene: TRBV7-9; J gene: TRBJ1-5; CDR3 protein: CASSQLNQPQHF
clone size: -; V gene: TRBV20-1; J gene: TRBJ1-1; CDR3 protein: CSAGTGGGTEAFF
clone size: -; V gene: TRBV28; J gene: TRBJ2-5; CDR3 protein: CASSLGEDGATQYF
clone size: -; V gene: TRBV5-4; J gene: TRBJ2-5; CDR3 protein: CASSSPGGEKTQYF